The 7 T cell receptor beta chains reported below all come from one sample, sequenced in a study of a mutant IDH1 vaccine in newly diagnosed glioma. Clones were sequenced by immunoSEQ multiplex PCR, and TCRdb holds only the in-frame ones, with some missing. The profile shows about 43,000 clones, 65% to 85% of them singletons. Time point in this sample: week 23, last vaccination. It was 300 ug of mutant IDH1 20-mer peptide that made up each vaccine dose, given with topical imiquimod. These receptors are not linked to any known antigen. This specimen was PBMCs, taken from a glioma patient whose treatment included an IDH1 peptide vaccine. These receptors came from a woman under 30 with glioma. Some clones in this sample may be carry-over from other donors' samples.

This chain connects TRBV10-3 to TRBJ1-2; 11 nucleotides agree with TRBD1. V shed 10 bases and J 6 bases; nucleotides not matched to a gene: 13. In germline, CDR1 is ENHRY, CDR2 SYGVKD. There are 15 residues in the CDR3. The CDR3 sequence is CATLGTGGVGDGYTF. DNA for the CDR3: TGTGCCACCCTTGGGACAGGGGGAGTGGGAGATGGCTACACCTTC.

In this sample, this clone turned up a few times. The chain recombines TRBV7-6 with TRBJ2-3; 12 bases are shared with TRBD2. The ends lost 5 bases at V and 8 bases at J; junction bases unmatched: 2. From germline, CDR1 is SGHVS and CDR2 FNYEAQ. The CDR3 loop spans 13 amino acids. CDR3 residues: CASSLTSGSTQYF. As DNA, the CDR3 is TGTGCCAGCAGCCTGACTAGCGGGAGTACGCAGTATTTT.

The chain uses TRBV5-6 and TRBJ1-1; 7 bases map to TRBD1. This CDR3 has 15 amino acids. Germline V CDR1 and CDR2: SGHDT, YYEEEE. The ends lost 2 bases at V and 0 bases at J; junction bases unmatched: 4. CDR3 protein: CASSFRTGLNTEAFF. The DNA for the CDR3 is TGTGCCAGCAGCTTTCGGACAGGATTGAACACTGAAGCTTTCTTT.

This clone was seen just once. The J gene is TRBJ2-3, the V gene TRBV10-3; 11 nucleotides match TRBD2. Germline trimming cut 10 bases from V and 2 bases from J; bases unmatched to any gene: 11. This CDR3 has 16 residues. Germline V CDR1 and CDR2: ENHRY, SYGVKD. The CDR3 reads CATAGTSGFATDTQYF. CDR3 nucleotides: TGTGCCACCGCCGGGACTAGCGGATTTGCCACAGATACGCAGTATTTT.

The V call is TRBV5-1, the J call TRBJ1-2; perhaps TRBD1 as D (5 bases). Trimming pared 0 bases from V and 4 bases from J, leaving 16 bases between. The CDR3 extends over 16 amino acids. Germline V gene sequence: CDR1 SGHRS, CDR2 YFSETQ. CDR3 coding DNA: TGCGCCAGCAGCTTGGGCCAGGGAGCTCCCCTCTATGGCTACACCTTC. Translated: CASSLGQGAPLYGYTF.

The chain has TRBV19 and TRBJ2-5; the match to TRBD1 covers 8 bases. CDR3 length: 12 residues. Trimming at V came to 9 bases and at J to 2 bases, leaving 2 bases not matched to a gene. The V gene's germline CDR1 is LNHDA and CDR2 SQIVND (reference sequence). In DNA, the CDR3 is TGTGCCAGCAGGACAGGGCAAGAGACCCAGTACTTC. Its translation: CASRTGQETQYF.

The chain joins TRBV11-2 to TRBJ2-3, with 8 positions matching TRBD1. Per germline, CDR1 SGHAT and CDR2 FQNNGV. This CDR3 is 16 amino acids long. With V trimmed by 3 bases and J by 2 bases, 7 bases remained unmatched. The CDR3 spells CASSFLRTGYTDTQYF. The CDR3 nucleotides are TGTGCCAGCAGCTTCCTCCGGACAGGGTACACAGATACGCAGTATTTT.